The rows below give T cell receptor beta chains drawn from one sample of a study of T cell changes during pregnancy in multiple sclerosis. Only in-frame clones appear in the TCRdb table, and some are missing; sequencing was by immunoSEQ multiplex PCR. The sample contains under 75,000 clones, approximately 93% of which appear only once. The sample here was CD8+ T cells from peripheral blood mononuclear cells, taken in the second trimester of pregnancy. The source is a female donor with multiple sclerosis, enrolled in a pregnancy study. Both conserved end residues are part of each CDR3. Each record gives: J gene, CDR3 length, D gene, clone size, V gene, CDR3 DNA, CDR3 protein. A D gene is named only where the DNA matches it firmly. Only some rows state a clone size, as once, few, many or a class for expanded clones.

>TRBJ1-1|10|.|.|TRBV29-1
TGCAGCGTTGAGAGAATTGAAGCTTTCTTT
CSVERIEAFF
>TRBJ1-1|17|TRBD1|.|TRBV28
TGTGCCAGCATCCCCGGGACAGGGGCCCGCAGGAGTACTGAAGCTTTCTTT
CASIPGTGARRSTEAFF
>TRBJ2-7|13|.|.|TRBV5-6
TGTGCCAGCAGCGGGGACAACTCCTACGAGCAGTACTTC
CASSGDNSYEQYF
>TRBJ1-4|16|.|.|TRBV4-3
TGCGCCAGCAGCCATTCCTTCGGGGTGGCTAATGAAAAACTGTTTTTT
CASSHSFGVANEKLFF
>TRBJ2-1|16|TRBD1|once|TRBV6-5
TGTGCCAGCAGTTACCGCCGCGGGACAGGGGACAATGAGCAGTTCTTC
CASSYRRGTGDNEQFF
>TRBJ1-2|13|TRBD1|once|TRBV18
TGTGCCAGCTCACCGACAGGGTATGATGGCTACACCTTC
CASSPTGYDGYTF
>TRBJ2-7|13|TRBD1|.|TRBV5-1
TGCGCCAGCAGTCCAGGGGGCGTTCACGAGCAGTACTTC
CASSPGGVHEQYF
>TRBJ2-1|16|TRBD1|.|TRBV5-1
TGCGCCAGCAGCTTGGTGTCAGGGGGTTTGATCGATGAGCAGTTCTTC
CASSLVSGGLIDEQFF
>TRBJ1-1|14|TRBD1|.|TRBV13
TGTGCCAGCAGCTCTAGGAGGGGGCAAGGTGAAGCTTTCTTT
CASSSRRGQGEAFF
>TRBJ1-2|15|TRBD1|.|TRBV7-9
TGTGCCAGCAGCTTAGGACCGGACAGGGAAAAAGGCTACACCTTC
CASSLGPDREKGYTF
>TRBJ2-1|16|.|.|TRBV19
TGTGCCAGTAGTATACTCCCGGGACACACCTACAATGAGCAGTTCTTC
CASSILPGHTYNEQFF
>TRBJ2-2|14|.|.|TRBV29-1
TGCAGCGTCCTTGGGGCAGGAGTCACCGGGGAGCTGTTTTTT
CSVLGAGVTGELFF
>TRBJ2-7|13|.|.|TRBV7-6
TGTGCCAGCAGCTTTGCTACTTCCTACGAGCAGTACTTC
CASSFATSYEQYF
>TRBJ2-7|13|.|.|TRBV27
TGTGCCAGCAGTTTCGCTAGCGACTACGAGCAGTACTTC
CASSFASDYEQYF